These 18 T cell receptor beta chains share one sample of origin, sequenced in a study of CD8 T cells in Susac syndrome. RNA totalling roughly 0.5 to 1 ug underwent reverse transcription with random hexamers. Each CDR3 protein is one row after TCRdb ran MiXCR on the immunoSEQ multiplex PCR reads. This table holds under 200,000 distinct CDR3 sequences, approximately 95% found once. Source material: CD4+ T cells from PBMCs. Source of these receptors: a human donor with Susac syndrome.

The rearrangement uses TRBV20-1 and TRBJ1-1; 8 positions match TRBD1. The junction had 9 bases not matched to a gene; V was cut back by 0 bases and J by 6 bases. Germline CDR1 is DFQATT and CDR2 is SNEGSKA (reference sequence). The CDR3 spans 15 residues. The CDR3 loop reads CSARDRGTGTPEAFF. The DNA of the CDR3 is TGCAGTGCTAGAGATCGGGGGACAGGAACACCTGAAGCTTTCTTT.

The chain combines TRBV19 with TRBJ2-4, with TRBD1 matching over 12 bases. The trim removed 5 bases at V and 7 bases at J, leaving 3 bases unmatched. The germline gives CDR1 LNHDA, CDR2 SQIVND (reference sequence). CDR3 size: 14 residues. The CDR3, as DNA: TGTGCCAGTAGTCGGGACAGGGGGCAGAACATTCAGTACTTC. It yields the protein CASSRDRGQNIQYF.

V gene TRBV5-1 combines with J gene TRBJ1-6; perhaps TRBD1 as D (5 bases). Trimming removed 3 bases at V and 7 bases at J, with 17 bases between. There are 16 residues in the CDR3. The germline V gene has CDR1 SGHRS and CDR2 YFSETQ. In nucleotides, the CDR3 is TGCGCCAGCAGCTGGGGCCTTCAGGGAATCAATTCACCCCTCCACTTT. The encoded protein is CASSWGLQGINSPLHF.

This clonotype was seen a few times. The rearrangement uses TRBV28 and TRBJ1-4, with 8 bases aligning to TRBD1. Germline CDR1 and CDR2: MDHEN and SYDVKM. This CDR3 spans 14 amino acids. Germline trimming cut 6 bases from V and 8 bases from J; bases unmatched to any gene: 8. CDR3 sequence: CASSPGQGNEKLFF. The CDR3 DNA sequence: TGTGCCAGCAGCCCCGGACAGGGCAACGAAAAACTGTTTTTT.

The chain has TRBV5-1 and TRBJ2-1; 15 nucleotides match TRBD2. The junction had 9 bases not matched to a gene; V was cut back by 4 bases and J by 10 bases. The CDR3 covers 16 residues. Germline values: CDR1 SGHRS, CDR2 YFSETQ. As DNA, the CDR3 is TGCGCCAGCAGCCAAATTCCCGGGACTAGCGGGGGGGAGCAGTTCTTC. This gives the protein CASSQIPGTSGGEQFF. The full variable domain, rest sourced from reference TRBV5-1 and TRBJ2-1, is KAGVTQTPRYLIKTRGQQVTLSCSPISGHRSVSWYQQTPGQGLQFLFEYFSETQRNKGNFPGRFSGRQFSNSRSEMNVSTLELGDSALYLCASSQIPGTSGGEQFFGPGTRLTVL.

The J gene is TRBJ1-6, the V gene TRBV20-1, with a possible D match to TRBD1 (6 bases). This CDR3 region has 15 residues. V lost 3 bases and J lost 4, with 13 bases in between. Germline lookup yields CDR1 DFQATT and CDR2 SNEGSKA (reference sequence). The chain's CDR3 is CSAREGVGYNSPLHF. CDR3 DNA: TGCAGTGCTAGGGAGGGGGTAGGGTATAATTCACCCCTCCACTTT.

The chain is built from TRBV11-2 and TRBJ1-5; tentatively, D is TRBD1 (6 bases). This CDR3 spans 14 amino acids. Germline V gene sequence: CDR1 SGHAT, CDR2 FQNNGV. V lost 3 bases to trimming and J lost 7 bases, with 13 bases between them. CDR3 in amino acids: CASSFDRSPQPQHF. Written as DNA, the CDR3 is TGTGCCAGCAGCTTTGACAGGAGTCCGCAGCCCCAGCATTTT. The full variable domain, its missing parts supplied by reference TRBV11-2 and TRBJ1-5, is EAGVAQSPRYKIIEKRQSVAFWCNPISGHATLYWYQQILGQGPKLLIQFQNNGVVDDSQLPKDRFSAERLKGVDSTLKIQPAKLEDSAVYLCASSFDRSPQPQHFGDGTRLSIL.

The genes are TRBV20-1 and TRBJ2-6; 8 positions agree with TRBD1. The CDR3 is 16 amino acids. The V segment lost 5 bases and the J segment 2 bases; nucleotides outside the gene matches: 8. CDR1 and CDR2 (germline): DFQATT, SNEGSKA (reference sequence). The CDR3 DNA sequence: TGCAGTGCTTCTGACAGGGGTTACCCTGGGGCCAACGTCCTGACTTTC. This gives the protein CSASDRGYPGANVLTF.

The rearrangement uses TRBV30 and TRBJ2-2; D is unresolved. CDR1 is GTSNPN and CDR2 is SVGIG in the germline V gene (reference sequence). The length of the CDR3 is 14 residues. Trimming stripped 5 bases from V and 1 base from J, with 11 bases between. CDR3 DNA sequence: TGTGCCTGGGGGTTCGGCGGGAACACCGGGGAGCTGTTTTTT. The encoded protein is CAWGFGGNTGELFF.

This clonotype has just one count. The V and J genes are TRBV20-1 and TRBJ2-5; 10 bases agree with TRBD2. The CDR3 has 15 amino acids. V lost 0 bases and J lost 4; bases outside the gene matches: 5. Per the germline V gene, CDR1 is DFQATT and CDR2 is SNEGSKA (reference sequence). CDR3 amino acids: CSARDLAGVGETQYF. Written as DNA, the CDR3 is TGCAGTGCTAGAGATCTAGCGGGGGTGGGAGAGACCCAGTACTTC.

This chain joins TRBV6-5 and TRBJ2-3, with 9 bases aligning to TRBD2. Losses at the gene ends were 4 bases for V and 9 bases for J; bases not matched to a gene: 5. The germline V gene encodes CDR1 MNHEY and CDR2 SVGAGI. The CDR3 covers 13 residues. The CDR3 reads CASSLSAGGTQYF. CDR3 sequence (DNA): TGTGCCAGCAGTTTATCAGCGGGAGGAACGCAGTATTTT.

The J gene is TRBJ1-2, the V gene TRBV29-1; weak D call: TRBD1 (5 bases). V was clipped by 7 bases and J by 4 bases, with 10 bases between them. The CDR3 totals 11 residues. Looked up from germline, CDR1 is SQVTM and CDR2 is ANQGSEA. DNA for the CDR3: TGCAGCGCTACCGACAGCTATGGCTACACCTTC. Translation: CSATDSYGYTF. The full variable domain, its missing parts supplied by reference TRBV29-1 and TRBJ1-2, is SAVISQKPSRDICQRGTSLTIQCQVDSQVTMMFWYRQQPGQSLTLIATANQGSEATYESGFVIDKFPISRPNLTFSTLTVSNMSPEDSSIYLCSATDSYGYTFGSGTRLTVV.

J is TRBJ2-5 and V is TRBV20-1; D uncertain. Trimming took off 5 bases at V and 5 bases at J, with 12 bases between the two ends. The CDR3 sequence is 12 residues long. Looked up from germline, CDR1 is DFQATT and CDR2 is SNEGSKA (reference sequence). Here the CDR3 DNA reads TGCAGTGCTGGGGAAGAACGGGAGACCCAGTACTTC. Amino acid sequence: CSAGEERETQYF.

The rearrangement joins TRBV15 to TRBJ1-5, with a possible D match to TRBD1 (5 bases). The CDR3 contains 14 residues. Trimming cost V 5 bases and J 1 base, with 9 bases left between them. Germline V gene data show CDR1 as LNHNV and CDR2 as YYDKDF (reference sequence). The CDR3: CATSHGGSNQPQHF. CDR3 nucleotides: TGTGCCACCAGCCATGGGGGGAGCAATCAGCCCCAGCATTTT.

This chain links TRBV5-6 with TRBJ2-2; D may be TRBD1 (6 bases). The germline CDR1 and CDR2 sequences are SGHDT and YYEEEE. With 4 bases removed from V and 5 bases from J, the gap between germline ends came to 15 bases. The CDR3 spans 15 residues. CDR3 loop: CASSLLGQRTGELFF. The CDR3, as DNA: TGTGCCAGCAGCCTCCTGGGACAACGGACCGGGGAGCTGTTTTTT.

The gene calls are TRBV14 and TRBJ1-2, with D uncertain. Germline CDR1 SGHDN, CDR2 FVKESK. The CDR3 runs to 15 residues. The ends were cut back, 0 bases at V and 4 bases at J, with 12 bases in the middle. The CDR3 DNA is TGTGCCAGCAGCCAAGACCCGTCCGGAATCTATGGCTACACCTTC. It codes for CASSQDPSGIYGYTF.

The chain uses TRBV6-2 or TRBV6-3 and TRBJ2-2; weak D call: TRBD2 (6 bases). This CDR3 spans 17 amino acids. CDR1 is MNHEY, CDR2 SVGEGT, per germline. V was cut by 0 bases and J by 2 bases, with 13 bases left in between. For the CDR3, the DNA is TGTGCCAGCAGTTACTCGAAGGTAGCGGTCAACACCGGGGAGCTGTTTTTT. Protein product: CASSYSKVAVNTGELFF.

V is TRBV29-1 and J is TRBJ2-5, with TRBD2 as a possible D gene (5 bases). CDR1 is SQVTM and CDR2 is ANQGSEA in the germline V gene. The ends were cut back, 0 bases at V and 1 base at J, with 15 bases in the middle. This CDR3 region has 16 residues. The CDR3 sequence is CSVEDGRHPIQETQYF. In DNA, the CDR3 is TGCAGCGTTGAAGATGGGAGACACCCTATCCAAGAGACCCAGTACTTC.